The following is a T cell receptor beta chain sequence with its context. Sequencing was performed with immunoSEQ multiplex PCR; in TCRdb, only in-frame clones are kept and a portion is missing. The sample consists of about 84,000 clones, around 94% of them appearing once. Deletions cut 3 bases from V and 0 bases from J, with 7 bases between. The CDR3 is 14 residues long. CDR1 SGHDT and CDR2 YYEEEE come from the germline V gene. These data originate in a study of T cell changes during pregnancy in multiple sclerosis. The chain combines TRBV5-6 with TRBJ1-5; no reliable D call. The source of this sequence is a female donor in good health, enrolled as a control in a pregnancy study. This specimen consisted of peripheral blood, obtained in the second trimester of pregnancy. The CDR3 sequence is CASSSLYSNQPQHF. For the CDR3, the DNA is TGTGCCAGCAGCTCCCTTTATAGCAATCAGCCCCAGCATTTT.